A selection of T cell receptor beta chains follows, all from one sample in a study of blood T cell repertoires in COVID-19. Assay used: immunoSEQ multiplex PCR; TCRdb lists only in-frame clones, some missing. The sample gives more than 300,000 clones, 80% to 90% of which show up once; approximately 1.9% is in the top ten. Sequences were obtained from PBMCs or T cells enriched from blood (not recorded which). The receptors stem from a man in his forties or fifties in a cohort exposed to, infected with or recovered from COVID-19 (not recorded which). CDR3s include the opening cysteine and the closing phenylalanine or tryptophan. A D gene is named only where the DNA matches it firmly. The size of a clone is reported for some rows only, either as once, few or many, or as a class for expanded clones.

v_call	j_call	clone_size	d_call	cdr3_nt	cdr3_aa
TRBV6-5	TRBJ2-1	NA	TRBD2	TGTGCCACCATGCGGGAGAGTGAGCAGTTCTTC	CATMRESEQFF
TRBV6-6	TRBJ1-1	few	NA	TGTGCCAGCAGGGACAGCCGAAACACTGAAGCTTTCTTT	CASRDSRNTEAFF
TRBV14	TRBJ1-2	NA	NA	TGTGCCAGCAGCCGGGCTGGGGGGGGAGGACACTACACCTTC	CASSRAGGGGHYTF
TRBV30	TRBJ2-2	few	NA	TGTGCCTGGAGTGTACAAAGGACACTCAACACCGGGGAGCTGTTTTTT	CAWSVQRTLNTGELFF
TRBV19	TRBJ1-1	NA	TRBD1	TGTGCCAGTAGGGCCAGGGGGCGCGGAATGAACACTGAAGCTTTCTTT	CASRARGRGMNTEAFF
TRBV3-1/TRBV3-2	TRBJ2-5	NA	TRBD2	TGTGCCAGCAGTCCGAGCGGGAGGGCCGGAGAGACCCAGTACTTC	CASSPSGRAGETQYF
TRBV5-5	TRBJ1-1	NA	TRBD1	TGTGCCAGCAGCTTTGGACAGGGTACAATGAACACTGAAGCTTTCTTT	CASSFGQGTMNTEAFF
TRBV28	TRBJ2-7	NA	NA	TGTGCCAGCAGTTTTCGTCTTTACGAGCAGTACTTC	CASSFRLYEQYF
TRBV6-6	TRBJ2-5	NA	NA	TGTGCCAGCAGTTACTCGTTTGGCAGGGATGAGACCCAGTACTTC	CASSYSFGRDETQYF
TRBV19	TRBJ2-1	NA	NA	TGTGCCAGTAGTGGACAGACCATAAGCTCCTACAATGAGCAGTTCTTC	CASSGQTISSYNEQFF
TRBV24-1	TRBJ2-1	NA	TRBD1	TGTGCCACCAGTGGAAAGGGACAGGGGAGGAATGAGCAGTTCTTC	CATSGKGQGRNEQFF
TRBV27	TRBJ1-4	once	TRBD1	TGTGCCAGCAGTGCTACAGGGGGGATTAATGAAAAACTGTTTTTT	CASSATGGINEKLFF
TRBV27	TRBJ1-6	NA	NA	TGTGCCAGCAGCCCAGGAATCACGATCTCCTATAATTCACCCCTCCACTTT	CASSPGITISYNSPLHF
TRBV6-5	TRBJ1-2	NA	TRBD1	TGTGCCAGCAGCTTTACCGGGACAGGGGACTATGGCTACACCTTC	CASSFTGTGDYGYTF
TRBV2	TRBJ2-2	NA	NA	TGTGCCAGCGGCCAATCAGGGGTGAACACCGGGGAGCTGTTTTTT	CASGQSGVNTGELFF
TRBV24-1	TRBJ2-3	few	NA	TGTGCCACCAGAGACCACGGGGGAGATACGCAGTATTTT	CATRDHGGDTQYF
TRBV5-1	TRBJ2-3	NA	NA	TGCGCCAGCAGCTTGGAGGGGTCTAGCACAGATACGCAGTATTTT	CASSLEGSSTDTQYF
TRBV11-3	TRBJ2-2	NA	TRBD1	TGTGCCAGCGGGACAGAGAACACCGGGGAGCTGTTTTTT	CASGTENTGELFF
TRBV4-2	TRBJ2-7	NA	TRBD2	TGTGCCAGCAGCCAAGATCCGACTAGCGGGGGCTCCTACGAGCAGTACTTC	CASSQDPTSGGSYEQYF
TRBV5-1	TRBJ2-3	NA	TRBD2	TGCGCCAGCAAACGACTAGCGGCTAGCACAGATACGCAGTATTTT	CASKRLAASTDTQYF
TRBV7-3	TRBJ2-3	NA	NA	TGTGCCAGCAGCCCGACTTCAGTAGATACGCAGTATTTT	CASSPTSVDTQYF
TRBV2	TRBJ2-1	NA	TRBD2	TGTGCCAGCTTAGCGGGAGGCCAATACAATGAGCAGTTCTTC	CASLAGGQYNEQFF
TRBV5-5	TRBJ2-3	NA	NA	TGTGCCAGCAGCTTTGGCAGATATACGCAGTATTTT	CASSFGRYTQYF
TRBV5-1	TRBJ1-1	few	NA	TGCGCCAGCAGCTTCTCCAACGGGAATCAAGGGCAAGCTTTCTTT	CASSFSNGNQGQAFF
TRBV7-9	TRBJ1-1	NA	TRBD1	TGTGCCAGCAGCCCCCGCCAGGGACAGGTGAACACTGAAGCTTTCTTT	CASSPRQGQVNTEAFF
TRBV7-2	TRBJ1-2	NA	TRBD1	TGTGCCAGCAGCCCCCAACTCGGGACAGGTTTCTATGGCTACACCTTC	CASSPQLGTGFYGYTF
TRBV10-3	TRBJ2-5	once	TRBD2	TGTGCCATCAGTCCCGGGGGGGGAGGGCAAGAGACCCAGTACTTC	CAISPGGGGQETQYF
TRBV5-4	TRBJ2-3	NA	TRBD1	TGTGCCACCCGACAGGGATATGCAGATACGCAGTATTTT	CATRQGYADTQYF
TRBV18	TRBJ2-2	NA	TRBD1	TGTGCCAGCTCACCACGACAGGGAGACAACACCGGGGAGCTGTTTTTT	CASSPRQGDNTGELFF
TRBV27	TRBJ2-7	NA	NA	TGTGCCAGCAGTTTAACCGCGGGACCTTACTCCTACGAGCAGTACTTC	CASSLTAGPYSYEQYF
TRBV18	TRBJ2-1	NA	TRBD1	TGTGCCAGCTCACCACAAAGAAAGGGGGCCCACTCCTACAATGAGCAGTTCTTC	CASSPQRKGAHSYNEQFF
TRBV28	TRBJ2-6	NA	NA	TGTGCCATAAACGGAGGGATAGGGGCCAACGTCCTGACTTTC	CAINGGIGANVLTF
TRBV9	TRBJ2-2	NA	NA	TGTGCCAGCAGCGCCAGCGGAAGCGGGGAGCTGTTTTTT	CASSASGSGELFF
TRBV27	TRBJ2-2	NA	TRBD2	TGTGCCAGCAGTATATGGACGGGATCGGGAGGGAAAACCGGGGAGCTGTTTTTT	CASSIWTGSGGKTGELFF
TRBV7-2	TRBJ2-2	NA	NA	TGTGCCAGCAGCTTATATGCAGGGCCGAAAACCGGGGAGCTGTTTTTT	CASSLYAGPKTGELFF
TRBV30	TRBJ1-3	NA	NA	TGTGCCCTCGGACTCTCTGGAAACACCATATATTTT	CALGLSGNTIYF
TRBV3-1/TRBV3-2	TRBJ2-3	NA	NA	TGTGCCAGCAGCCGAGTCACAGATACGCAGTATTTT	CASSRVTDTQYF
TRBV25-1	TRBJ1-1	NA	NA	TGTGCCAGCAGTGTGGGAGGTCTGGGGACTGAAGCTTTCTTT	CASSVGGLGTEAFF
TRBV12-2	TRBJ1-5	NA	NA	TGTGCAAGTCGCTTACAGAGACAGGGGGAATATAGCAATCAGCCCCAGCATTTT	CASRLQRQGEYSNQPQHF
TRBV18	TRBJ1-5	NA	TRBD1	TGTGCCAGCTCACGGGACAGGGGGAGTTCAAATCAGCCCCAGCATTTT	CASSRDRGSSNQPQHF
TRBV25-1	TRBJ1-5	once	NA	TGTGCCAGCAGTGAATGGGGAGACCTTAGCAATCAGCCCCAGCATTTT	CASSEWGDLSNQPQHF
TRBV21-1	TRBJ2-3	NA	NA	TGTGCCAGCAGTAATGGGGCTAGCACAGATACGCAGTATTTT	CASSNGASTDTQYF
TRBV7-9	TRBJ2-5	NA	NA	TGTGCCAGCAGCTTAGCGCTGGGCAGGAAAGAGACCCAGTACTTC	CASSLALGRKETQYF
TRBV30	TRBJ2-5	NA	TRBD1	TGTGCCCAGGGACAGCAAGAGACCCAGTACTTC	CAQGQQETQYF
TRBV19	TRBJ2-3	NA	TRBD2	TGTGCCAGTAGTCAAGGACTAGCACATACTTATACGCAGTATTTT	CASSQGLAHTYTQYF
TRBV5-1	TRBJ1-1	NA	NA	TGCGCCAGCAGCTTCCTTACAGTGAACACTGAAGCTTTCTTT	CASSFLTVNTEAFF
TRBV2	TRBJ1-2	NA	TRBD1	TGTGCCAGCAGTCGACAGGGGGCGGATGGCTACACCTTC	CASSRQGADGYTF
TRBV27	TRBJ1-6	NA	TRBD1	TGTGCCAGCAGTTTGACGAGAACAGGGGCCAATTCACCCCTCCACTTT	CASSLTRTGANSPLHF